The 9 T cell receptor beta chains below come from one sample, sequenced in a study of blood T cell repertoires in COVID-19. Libraries were prepared by immunoSEQ multiplex PCR; TCRdb keeps only in-frame clonotypes and omits some of them. This sample has fewer than 200,000 clones, with more than 70% found just once. Specimen: PBMCs or T cells enriched from blood (not recorded which). All receptors derive from a woman between 45 and 60 years old in a cohort exposed to, infected with or recovered from COVID-19 (not recorded which).

This clone was detected only once. The identical CDR3 is also encoded by other nucleotide sequences in the sample. The chain employs TRBV7-9 and TRBJ1-4, with a possible D match to TRBD1 (5 bases). The CDR3 contains 14 residues. Per the germline V gene, CDR1 is SEHNR and CDR2 is FQNEAQ (reference sequence). With 5 bases removed from V and 4 bases from J, the gap between germline ends came to 11 bases. This CDR3 reads CASSPGTGNEKLFF. CDR3 DNA sequence: TGTGCCAGCAGCCCCGGGACTGGTAATGAAAAACTGTTTTTT.

This chain's CDR3 is CSVAQGSYEQYF. As DNA, the CDR3 is TGCAGCGTTGCACAGGGTTCGTACGAGCAGTACTTC. The V and J genes are TRBV29-1 and TRBJ2-7; D possibly corresponds to TRBD1 (6 bases). Trimming stripped 4 bases from V and 4 bases from J, with 11 bases between. CDR3 length: 12 amino acids. Germline CDR1 reads SQVTM; CDR2 reads ANQGSEA.

In its sample, this clone was seen a few times. V is TRBV3-1 (or the pseudogene TRBV3-2) and J is TRBJ1-3, with a weak D call TRBD1 (5 bases). Germline CDR1 and CDR2: LGHDT and YNNKEL (reference sequence). CDR3 size: 16 residues. The V end was cut by 6 bases, the J end by 2 bases, with 17 bases between. The CDR3 nucleotides are TGTGCCAGCAGTCCCGCGACCAGGGAACCTGGAAACACCATATATTTT. Protein sequence: CASSPATREPGNTIYF.

This clone has a count of ten or more. The V gene is TRBV30, the J gene TRBJ1-5; 9 positions agree with TRBD1. This CDR3 spans 17 amino acids. The ends lost 1 base at V and 6 bases at J; junction bases unmatched: 13. Germline V gene data show CDR1 as GTSNPN and CDR2 as SVGIG (reference sequence). As DNA, the CDR3 is TGTGCCTGGAGTGGTAGTTACAGGGGGCGAGACGGTCAGCCCCAGCATTTT. This gives the protein CAWSGSYRGRDGQPQHF.

The chain combines TRBV6-5 with TRBJ2-5; a weak D match, TRBD1 (5 bases). The V end was cut by 6 bases, the J end by 2 bases, with 16 bases between. The CDR3 is 15 amino acids. Germline-derived CDR1 and CDR2 are MNHEY and SVGAGI. The CDR3 region is CASRARLQGQETQYF. Written as DNA, the CDR3 is TGTGCCAGCAGGGCCCGCCTCCAGGGTCAAGAGACCCAGTACTTC.

This chain's CDR3 is CSVEDTGNTEAFF. CDR3 sequence (DNA): TGCAGCGTTGAAGATACAGGGAACACTGAAGCTTTCTTT. This rearrangement joins TRBV29-1 to TRBJ1-1, with D possibly matching TRBD1 (5 bases). CDR3 length: 13 residues. Germline V CDR1 and CDR2: SQVTM, ANQGSEA. The V end was cut by 0 bases, the J end by 1 base, with 6 bases between.

CDR3 in amino acids: CASSPRQGSGANVLTF. The CDR3 DNA reads as TGTGCCAGCAGTCCCCGACAGGGGTCTGGGGCCAACGTCCTGACTTTC. J is TRBJ2-6 and V is TRBV6-6; 8 bases match TRBD1. The germline V gene encodes CDR1 MNHNY and CDR2 SVGAGI (reference sequence). CDR3 length equals 16 residues. The V and J ends lost 5 bases and 1 base, in that order; junction bases with no gene match: 4.

This clone was recorded once. This chain joins TRBV15 and TRBJ1-5; perhaps TRBD1 as D (6 bases). Per germline, CDR1 LNHNV and CDR2 YYDKDF (reference sequence). V lost 8 bases to trimming and J lost 5 bases, with 19 bases between them. This CDR3 comprises 15 residues. The DNA of the CDR3 is TGTGCCACCGAGGAGGGGGGGGCTTTTGATCAGCCCCAGCATTTT. Protein sequence: CATEEGGAFDQPQHF.

The gene calls are TRBV19 and TRBJ2-7; 7 bases line up with TRBD2. CDR3 size: 17 residues. Germline V gene lookup returns CDR1 LNHDA and CDR2 SQIVND (reference sequence). V shed 6 bases, J shed 0 bases, and the junction held 14 bases outside the gene matches. The CDR3 protein is CASSPGLAEWGSYEQYF. The CDR3 nucleotides read TGTGCCAGTAGCCCCGGGCTAGCGGAATGGGGCTCCTACGAGCAGTACTTC.